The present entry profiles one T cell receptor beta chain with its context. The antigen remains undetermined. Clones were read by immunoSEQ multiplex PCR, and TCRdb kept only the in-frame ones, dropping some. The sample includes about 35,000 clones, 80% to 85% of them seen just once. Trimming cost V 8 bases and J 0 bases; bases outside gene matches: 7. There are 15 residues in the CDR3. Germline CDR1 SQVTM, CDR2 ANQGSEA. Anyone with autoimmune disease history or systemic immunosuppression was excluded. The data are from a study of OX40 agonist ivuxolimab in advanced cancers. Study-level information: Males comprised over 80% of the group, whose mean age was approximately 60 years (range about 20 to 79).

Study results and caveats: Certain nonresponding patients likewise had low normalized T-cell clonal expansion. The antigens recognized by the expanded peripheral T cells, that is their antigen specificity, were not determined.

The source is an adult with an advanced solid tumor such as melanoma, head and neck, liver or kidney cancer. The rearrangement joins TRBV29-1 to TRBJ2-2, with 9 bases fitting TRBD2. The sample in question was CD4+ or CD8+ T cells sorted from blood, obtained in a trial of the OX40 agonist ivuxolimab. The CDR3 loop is CSFRSGSANTGELFF. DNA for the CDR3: TGCAGCTTCCGTAGCGGGAGTGCGAACACCGGGGAGCTGTTTTTT.